Listed below are T cell receptor beta chains from one sample, sequenced in a study of cytomegalovirus exposure and HLA in healthy donors. Clones were read by immunoSEQ multiplex PCR, and TCRdb kept only the in-frame ones, dropping some. The table records about 190,000 clones, around 77% of them present only once. The sequencing sample was made of PBMCs. These receptors were obtained from a young woman in good health and CMV-seronegative. The CDR3 runs from the conserved cysteine through the conserved F or W. D genes are given only for firm matches. Where a row states a size, it is once, few, many or the class of an expanded clone; other rows omit it.

D gene | J gene | V gene | clone size | CDR3 DNA | CDR3 protein
- | TRBJ2-1 | TRBV27 | - | TGTGCCAGCAGTAATCCCAGGGGGACTGCTCCCTACAATGAGCAGTTCTTC | CASSNPRGTAPYNEQFF
TRBD1 | TRBJ1-1 | TRBV5-6 | few | TGTGCCAGCAGCTCCTGGACAGGGAACACTGAAGCTTTCTTT | CASSSWTGNTEAFF
TRBD1 | TRBJ2-1 | TRBV10-1 | - | TGCGCCAGCAGTCCAGGGGGAAGTATGAATGAGCAGTTCTTC | CASSPGGSMNEQFF
- | TRBJ1-5 | TRBV4-3 | - | TGCGCCAGCAGCCAAGACGCAGATCAGCCCCAGCATTTT | CASSQDADQPQHF
- | TRBJ2-1 | TRBV6-5 | - | TGTGCCAGCAGTTATCAAGCGGATGAGCAGTTCTTC | CASSYQADEQFF
- | TRBJ1-6 | TRBV11-2 | - | TGTGCCAGCAGCTTCTTAGTGGCCGGAGGCCTATCAAGTTCACCCCTCCACTTT | CASSFLVAGGLSSSPLHF
TRBD2 | TRBJ2-3 | TRBV9 | - | TGTGCCAGCAGCGTAGAAGGTAGCGGGAGTTGGGGAGATACGCAGTATTTT | CASSVEGSGSWGDTQYF
- | TRBJ2-2 | TRBV6-5 | - | TGTGCCAGCAGTCACAGGGACGGCACCGGGGAGCTGTTTTTT | CASSHRDGTGELFF
- | TRBJ1-1 | TRBV6-5 | - | TGTGCCAGCAGCCGATCCGGGACACTGAACACTGAAGCTTTCTTT | CASSRSGTLNTEAFF
TRBD1 | TRBJ2-4 | TRBV5-1 | - | TGCGCCAGCAGCTTGGTGGCAGGGGGAGAAAACATTCAGTACTTC | CASSLVAGGENIQYF
- | TRBJ2-3 | TRBV2 | - | TGTGCCAGCAGTGAGTCAGGGAACACAGATACGCAGTATTTT | CASSESGNTDTQYF
TRBD1 | TRBJ1-6 | TRBV2 | - | TGTGCCAGCAGTTCACCGGGACAGATTTATAATTCACCCCTCCACTTT | CASSSPGQIYNSPLHF
TRBD2 | TRBJ2-5 | TRBV27 | - | TGTGCCAGCAGTTTACGGGCTACCGGGACTAGCGGGAGTAGGGAGACCCAGTACTTC | CASSLRATGTSGSRETQYF
TRBD2 | TRBJ2-7 | TRBV9 | - | TGTGCCAGCAGCCTCGGGGGGGCCATTACCTACGAGCAGTACTTC | CASSLGGAITYEQYF
- | TRBJ2-2 | TRBV5-1 | - | TGCGCCAGCAGCGCCGGACACAGGCCCTTCATTAACACCGGGGAGCTGTTTTTT | CASSAGHRPFINTGELFF
- | TRBJ1-6 | TRBV19 | - | TGTGCCAGTAGTATACTCGGGAGTAATTCACCCCTCCACTTT | CASSILGSNSPLHF
- | TRBJ2-3 | TRBV11-3 | - | TGTGCCAGCAGCCTATCACAGGGTCTGCAGTATTTT | CASSLSQGLQYF
TRBD1 | TRBJ1-6 | TRBV5-1 | - | TGCGCCAGCAGCTTGGGAGGGGGCCAATATAATTCACCCCTCCACTTT | CASSLGGGQYNSPLHF
- | TRBJ2-1 | TRBV7-6 | few | TGTGCCAGCAGCTTTAGTCTAGCGTCCCACAATGAGCAGTTCTTC | CASSFSLASHNEQFF
- | TRBJ2-3 | TRBV4-1 | - | TGCGCCAGCAGCCAAGAGACCGGGGTGACAGATACGCAGTATTTT | CASSQETGVTDTQYF
TRBD1 | TRBJ1-2 | TRBV6-5 | few | TGTGCCAGCAGTCGGGACAGCCAAGCTAACTATGGCTACACCTTC | CASSRDSQANYGYTF
- | TRBJ2-2 | TRBV5-1 | - | TGCGCCAGCAGCTTGGGGTCAGCGAACACCGGGGAGCTGTTTTTT | CASSLGSANTGELFF
TRBD1 | TRBJ2-2 | TRBV7-3 | - | TGTGCCAGCAGCACATCCCGGGACAGAGGGGCCGGGGAGCTGTTTTTT | CASSTSRDRGAGELFF
TRBD2 | TRBJ2-7 | TRBV27 | - | TGTGCCAGCAGTTTGGGACTAGTCTACGAGCAGTACTTC | CASSLGLVYEQYF
- | TRBJ1-1 | TRBV4-1 | - | TGCGCCAGCAGCCAAGTAAGTGAGCAGGGCACTGAAGCTTTCTTT | CASSQVSEQGTEAFF